Listed below are T cell receptor beta chains from one sample, sequenced in a study of T-cell memory formation after mild COVID-19. Using its own MiXCR run on the 5' RACE reads, TCRdb lists one record per CDR3 protein. The sample has some 440,000 distinct CDR3 sequences, around a quarter seen once. Specimen: PBMCs or a T cell subset sorted from them (not recorded which). The receptors shown here come from an adult woman who had mild COVID-19 (a few samples of this study predate the infection). Cell type and time point are not known. CDR3s include the opening cysteine and the closing phenylalanine or tryptophan. Fields, in order: J gene, V gene, CDR3 length, clone size, D gene, CDR3 DNA, CDR3 protein. D genes are given only for firm matches. Size is omitted from some rows. Given values are once, few, many or a class for expanded clones.

>TRBJ2-5|TRBV7-8|13|NA|NA
TGTGCCAGCACCCGAGGATTTCAAGAGACCCAGTACTTC
CASTRGFQETQYF
>TRBJ2-7|TRBV4-2|17|NA|TRBD2
TGTGCCAGCAGCGACCTAGGGGCGGGAGTTTTATCCTACGAGCAGTACTTC
CASSDLGAGVLSYEQYF
>TRBJ2-5|TRBV20-1|14|few|TRBD2
TGCAGTGCTAGAGGCGGACTAGCATGGGAGACCCAGTACTTC
CSARGGLAWETQYF
>TRBJ2-7|TRBV29-1|13|NA|TRBD1
TGCAGCGTTGGGTGGGACAGAGCTGTCGAGCAGTACTTC
CSVGWDRAVEQYF
>TRBJ2-3|TRBV12-3/TRBV12-4|16|few|NA
TGTGCCAGCAGTTTCGGGAGTGCTGTCGGCACAGATACGCAGTATTTT
CASSFGSAVGTDTQYF
>TRBJ2-7|TRBV7-9|15|few|NA
TGTGCCAGCAGCTTAGTCAATGGCGATTCCTACGAGCAGTACTTC
CASSLVNGDSYEQYF
>TRBJ2-5|TRBV7-3|15|NA|TRBD2
TGTGCCAGCAGCCCTAGCGGGGGGGCCCAAGAGACCCAGTACTTC
CASSPSGGAQETQYF
>TRBJ1-3|TRBV6-1|16|NA|NA
TGTGCCAGCAGTGAATTCGCGAGAAGCTCTGGAAACACCATATATTTT
CASSEFARSSGNTIYF
>TRBJ2-7|TRBV4-2|13|once|NA
TGTGCCACCAGCCAAGATGAAACGGGGGATCAGTACTTC
CATSQDETGDQYF
>TRBJ2-7|TRBV7-8|15|NA|NA
TGTGCCAGCAGCCCGGAGAGGTTTGCCTCCTACGAGCAGTACTTC
CASSPERFASYEQYF
>TRBJ2-3|TRBV20-1|16|few|NA
TGCAGTGCTAGAGATCATGGGGCAGGGGACGCAGATACGCAGTATTTT
CSARDHGAGDADTQYF
>TRBJ1-1|TRBV29-1|11|NA|TRBD1
TGCAGCGCGGACAGGGACACTGAAGCTTTCTTT
CSADRDTEAFF
>TRBJ2-3|TRBV25-1|19|NA|TRBD2
TGTGCCAGCAGTGAAGAGGGGGAATCAGCGGGAGTCTGGACAGATACGCAGTATTTT
CASSEEGESAGVWTDTQYF
>TRBJ2-3|TRBV29-1|13|few|TRBD1
TGCAGCGGCCGACAGGGTCCGACAGATACGCAGTATTTT
CSGRQGPTDTQYF
>TRBJ2-5|TRBV3-1|15|NA|NA
TGTGCCAGCAGCCAAGAACGGCTAGTGTGGGAGACCCAGTACTTC
CASSQERLVWETQYF
>TRBJ2-2|TRBV5-1|13|NA|NA
TGCGCCAGCAAGGAGGTAGGGCAGTTGGAGCTGTTTTTT
CASKEVGQLELFF
>TRBJ1-2|TRBV5-1|19|few|NA
TGCGCCAGCAGCTCGACCCTCTCAGGGGAACTCGGGGCTAACTATGGCTACACCTTC
CASSSTLSGELGANYGYTF
>TRBJ1-4|TRBV18|14|few|NA
TGTGCCAGCTCACCGGGGGCTGTAGATGAAAAACTGTTTTTT
CASSPGAVDEKLFF
>TRBJ2-1|TRBV29-1|10|NA|NA
TGCAGCGTTGTCGGACCTGAGCAGTTCTTC
CSVVGPEQFF
>TRBJ2-7|TRBV6-2/TRBV6-3|15|few|NA
TGTGCCAGCAGTTCTACCTCCGGAAGTAGGTACGAGCAGTACTTC
CASSSTSGSRYEQYF
>TRBJ1-2|TRBV7-2|13|NA|NA
TGTGCCAGCAGCGAGAGGGGGTCCTATGGCTACACCTTC
CASSERGSYGYTF
>TRBJ1-1|TRBV12-3/TRBV12-4|14|NA|TRBD1
TGTGCCAGCAGTTTACAGGACAGGGGTACTGAAGCTTTCTTT
CASSLQDRGTEAFF
>TRBJ2-3|TRBV7-2|17|NA|TRBD2
TGTGCCAGCAGTTTCAACTGGGCGGGAGGGCGCACAGATACGCAGTATTTT
CASSFNWAGGRTDTQYF
>TRBJ2-1|TRBV5-1|13|NA|NA
TGCGCCAGCTCCAAGGGAGGGGGCAATGAGCAGTTCTTC
CASSKGGGNEQFF
>TRBJ2-3|TRBV7-2|14|NA|TRBD2
TGTGCCAGCAGCTTACGGGAGGGCACAGATACGCAGTATTTT
CASSLREGTDTQYF
>TRBJ1-2|TRBV5-5|15|NA|NA
TGTGCCAGCAGCCCCCGCGGGGCCCTAAACTATGGCTACACCTTC
CASSPRGALNYGYTF
>TRBJ1-5|TRBV6-6|14|NA|NA
TGTGCCAGCCGTGAGTCAGGGGACGGTCAGCCCCAGCATTTT
CASRESGDGQPQHF
>TRBJ2-3|TRBV7-2|17|NA|TRBD1
TGTGCCAGCAGCTCCGTCTCCCCGGGACAGGGGACAGATACGCAGTATTTT
CASSSVSPGQGTDTQYF
>TRBJ2-2|TRBV7-6|15|NA|NA
TGTGCCAGCAAGCCCGCGAAACGGGTCACCGGGGAGCTGTTTTTT
CASKPAKRVTGELFF
>TRBJ1-3|TRBV18|14|few|NA
TGTGCCAGCTCACCACCGCTCGGGGGAAACACCATATATTTT
CASSPPLGGNTIYF
>TRBJ2-1|TRBV5-1|15|NA|TRBD2
TGCGCCAGCAGCTTGGAGGGACTAGAGGGCTCCGAGCAGTTCTTC
CASSLEGLEGSEQFF
>TRBJ2-7|TRBV9|15|few|TRBD2
TGTGCCAGCAGCGCCCGGACTAGCGATACCCACGAGCAGTACTTC
CASSARTSDTHEQYF
>TRBJ2-7|TRBV6-2/TRBV6-3|11|few|NA
TGTGCCAGCCATCGGAGGGGCGAGCAGTACTTC
CASHRRGEQYF
>TRBJ1-6|TRBV7-2|15|few|NA
TGTGCCAGCAGCTTAGGCGCGGTGGGGGGATCACCCCTCCACTTT
CASSLGAVGGSPLHF
>TRBJ1-2|TRBV5-6|12|NA|NA
TGTGCCAGCAGCTTTTCCCAGCGAGGCTACACCTTC
CASSFSQRGYTF
>TRBJ1-3|TRBV14|15|NA|TRBD1
TGTGCCAGCAGCCCTATTGGGACAGGAGGAAACACCATATATTTT
CASSPIGTGGNTIYF
>TRBJ2-7|TRBV29-1|14|few|NA
TGCAGCGTTGATGGGGGAAGGGGTCACTACGAGCAGTACTTC
CSVDGGRGHYEQYF
>TRBJ2-5|TRBV12-3/TRBV12-4|15|NA|NA
TGTGCCAGCAGTTTCGGGTTGTCCTACCAAGAGACCCAGTACTTC
CASSFGLSYQETQYF
>TRBJ2-3|TRBV6-6|15|NA|NA
TGTGCCAGCAGTAAGCATGACCCTAGCACAGATACGCAGTATTTT
CASSKHDPSTDTQYF
>TRBJ1-5|TRBV7-9|14|NA|NA
TGTGCCAGCAGCTTTGGAGGGTCGCGTCAGCCCCAGCATTTT
CASSFGGSRQPQHF
>TRBJ2-5|TRBV20-1|15|NA|NA
TGCAGTGCCCCACTGGACCTGTATGGGGGAGAGACCCAGTACTTC
CSAPLDLYGGETQYF
>TRBJ2-2|TRBV5-5|16|NA|NA
TGTGCCAGCAGCCCTATCGGGACGGAGGGCACCGGGGAGCTGTTTTTT
CASSPIGTEGTGELFF
>TRBJ1-1|TRBV5-6|15|NA|TRBD1
TGTGCCAGCAGCTTGTCCGGACAGGAGAGCACTGAAGCTTTCTTT
CASSLSGQESTEAFF
>TRBJ2-5|TRBV11-3|18|NA|TRBD2
TGTGCCAGCAGCGCCGGGACTAGCGGGAGGTCTACCCAAGAGACCCAGTACTTC
CASSAGTSGRSTQETQYF